These 11 T cell receptor beta chains were all obtained from the same sample, sequenced in a study of shared clonotypes between healthy human individuals. TCRdb's table, derived via immunoSEQ multiplex PCR, lists solely in-frame clones and lacks some. The sample lists more than 400,000 clones, 60% to 80% occurring once. Sequences were obtained from PBMCs. The receptors shown here come from a woman aged 40 to 50 in good health. Some clones in this sample may be carry-over from other donors' samples.

CDR3 DNA sequence: TGTGCCAGTAGTGCCTTACTAGCGGGACTCCCGGGATACAATGAGCAGTTCTTC. As protein: CASSALLAGLPGYNEQFF. The J gene is TRBJ2-1, the V gene TRBV19; the match to TRBD2 covers 10 bases. CDR3 length equals 18 residues. Germline CDR1 LNHDA, CDR2 SQIVND (reference sequence). The junction had 14 bases not matched to a gene; V was cut back by 5 bases and J by 4 bases.

The chain links TRBV18 to TRBJ2-1; a possible D gene is TRBD1 (5 bases). The CDR3 extends over 15 amino acids. Germline assignment: CDR1 KGHSH and CDR2 LQKENI. Deletions cut 2 bases from V and 4 bases from J, with 12 bases between. The CDR3 nucleotides read TGTGCCAGCTCACCAGCCAGGGATAATTACAATGAGCAGTTCTTC. It yields the protein CASSPARDNYNEQFF.

This clone was observed a handful of times. V usage is TRBV11-1 and J usage is TRBJ2-5; TRBD1 might be the D (6 bases). With the DNA end fitting TRBJ2-7 better, the J assignment may be wrong. The CDR3 has 16 residues. CDR1 and CDR2 (germline): SGHAT, FQDESV (reference sequence). Here the CDR3 reads CASSLARGPSSYEQYF. The CDR3 region has the DNA TGTGCCAGCAGCTTAGCCAGGGGCCCAAGCTCCTACGAGCAGTACTTC.

This clone appeared many times. Other DNA sequences in this sample translate to the same CDR3. The chain employs TRBV9 and TRBJ1-4; tentatively, D is TRBD1 (6 bases). CDR3 length equals 12 residues. The germline V and J ends were trimmed by 4 bases and 8 bases, with 9 bases remaining between them. Germline CDR1 and CDR2: SGDLS and YYNGEE. Here the CDR3 reads CASSRGGEKLFF. DNA of the CDR3: TGTGCCAGCAGCCGAGGGGGGGAAAAACTGTTTTTT.

The chain couples TRBV7-8 to TRBJ2-2, with 11 bases identical to TRBD2. The CDR3 runs 16 residues. The germline V gene has CDR1 SGHVS and CDR2 FQNEAQ. The ends lost 3 bases at V and 6 bases at J; junction bases unmatched: 6. The CDR3 sequence: CASSLTSGKAAGELFF. CDR3 bases: TGTGCCAGCAGCTTGACTAGCGGGAAAGCGGCCGGGGAGCTGTTTTTT.

CDR3 nucleotides: TGTGCCAGCAGCCCCGATGGACAGGGGGGTGAGCAGTTCTTC. Translated: CASSPDGQGGEQFF. The chain uses TRBV11-1 and TRBJ2-1, with 10 bases matching TRBD1. The CDR3 totals 14 residues. Germline loops: CDR1 SGHAT, CDR2 FQDESV (reference sequence). With V trimmed by 5 bases and J by 9 bases, 7 bases remained unmatched.

In its sample, this clone was seen once. The V gene is TRBV9, the J gene TRBJ2-5; no clear D gene. The germline V and J ends were trimmed by 0 bases and 1 base, with 10 bases remaining between them. Germline V CDR1 and CDR2: SGDLS, YYNGEE. The CDR3 totals 15 residues. As DNA, the CDR3 is TGTGCCAGCAGCGTAGATGGAGTACCCCAAGAGACCCAGTACTTC. Its translation: CASSVDGVPQETQYF.

CDR3 protein: CASSPRLGEQFF. The CDR3 DNA reads TGTGCCAGCAGTCCTCGGTTGGGTGAGCAGTTCTTC. This chain connects TRBV28 to TRBJ2-1; D not resolved. Germline lookup yields CDR1 MDHEN and CDR2 SYDVKM. Trimming pared 5 bases from V and 9 bases from J, leaving 11 bases between. This CDR3 has 12 amino acids.

The rearrangement joins TRBV18 to TRBJ1-4; no firm D call. The V gene's germline CDR1 is KGHSH and CDR2 LQKENI. V shed 1 base and J shed 0 bases, with 9 bases lying between them. The CDR3 extends over 16 amino acids. CDR3 coding DNA: TGTGCCAGCTCACCACGGACCAGAGCAACTAATGAAAAACTGTTTTTT. Its protein product is CASSPRTRATNEKLFF.

This chain joins TRBV5-5 and TRBJ2-3, with D maybe TRBD1 (6 bases). Trimming removed 1 base at V and 2 bases at J, with 14 bases between. The CDR3 is 16 amino acids. The germline CDR1 and CDR2 sequences are SGHKS and YYEKEE (reference sequence). This CDR3 reads CASSLRGHLLTDTQYF. For the CDR3, the DNA is TGTGCCAGCAGCTTGCGGGGACACCTACTCACAGATACGCAGTATTTT. Filled out from reference TRBV5-5 and TRBJ2-3, the complete variable domain reads DAGVTQSPTHLIKTRGQQVTLRCSPISGHKSVSWYQQVLGQGPQFIFQYYEKEERGRGNFPDRFSARQFPNYSSELNVNALLLGDSALYLCASSLRGHLLTDTQYFGPGTRLTVL.

The chain recombines TRBV2 with TRBJ1-2, with 8 bases identical to TRBD1. This CDR3 comprises 14 residues. Germline V gene sequence: CDR1 SNHLY, CDR2 FYNNEI. Germline trimming cut 6 bases from V and 7 bases from J; bases unmatched to any gene: 10. CDR3 nucleotide sequence: TGTGCCAGCAGCTTCGGACAGGGAATTATTGGCTACACCTTC. It yields the protein CASSFGQGIIGYTF. Full variable domain (missing parts from reference TRBV2 and TRBJ1-2): EPEVTQTPSHQVTQMGQEVILRCVPISNHLYFYWYRQILGQKVEFLVSFYNNEISEKSEIFDDQFSVERPDGSNFTLKIRSTKLEDSAMYFCASSFGQGIIGYTFGSGTRLTVV.